The 7 T cell receptor beta chains below come from one sample, sequenced in a study of Graves' ophthalmopathy and Graves' hyperthyroidism. Transcripts of RNA were the source for amplifying TCR beta CDR3 regions. The workflow started with a first-round RT-PCR run with HTBI primers and then moved on to a second-round multiplex PCR. MiXCR was run by TCRdb on the multiplex PCR reads, yielding one entry per CDR3 protein. This sample has hundreds of thousands of distinct CDR3 sequences; roughly 41% occur once, and the top ten carry 3% to 3.5%. Sequencing was performed on peripheral blood. The receptors shown here come from an adult man with Graves' ophthalmopathy.

This chain uses TRBV6-2 or TRBV6-3 with TRBJ1-5, with a tentative D call TRBD1 (5 bases). In germline, CDR1 is MNHEY, CDR2 SVGEGT. V lost 2 bases, J lost 7 bases, and 15 bases lay in between. The CDR3 loop spans 15 amino acids. CDR3 nucleotides: TGTGCCAGCAGTTACGCTCTAAAGGGGTTACAGCCCCAGCATTTT. It yields the protein CASSYALKGLQPQHF.

This clonotype was recorded many times. At one of its ends the junction is not consistent with the germline gene, which may arise from a read error. The gene calls are TRBV19 and TRBJ1-1; maybe TRBD1 (6 bases). This CDR3 region has 14 residues. In germline, CDR1 is LNHDA, CDR2 SQIVND (reference sequence). The DNA for the CDR3 is TGCGCCAGCAGTCCAGACAGGCCGAACACTGAAGCTTTCTTT. The encoded protein is CASSPDRPNTEAFF.

This clonotype has a count of ten or more. This sequence joins TRBV24-1 and TRBJ2-2; 7 bases line up with TRBD1. CDR1 and CDR2 (germline): KGHDR, SFDVKD. V shed 6 bases, J shed 5 bases, and the junction held 5 bases outside the gene matches. The CDR3 covers 14 residues. The CDR3 DNA sequence: TGTGCCACCAGTAGAACGACAGGGACCGGGGAGCTGTTTTTT. Protein sequence: CATSRTTGTGELFF.

The V gene is TRBV30, the J gene TRBJ2-6; 7 bases map to TRBD2. The CDR3 totals 14 residues. V lost 4 bases, J lost 0 bases, and 0 bases stayed unmatched. Germline V gene sequence: CDR1 GTSNPN, CDR2 SVGIG (reference sequence). CDR3: CAWTGGSGANVLTF. The CDR3 DNA reads TGTGCCTGGACGGGAGGCTCTGGGGCCAACGTCCTGACTTTC.

This clonotype showed up many times. This chain connects TRBV6-2 or TRBV6-3 to TRBJ2-5, with a weak D call TRBD2 (6 bases). The CDR3 length is 14 residues. V shed 0 bases and J shed 3 bases, with 8 bases lying between them. Germline assignment: CDR1 MNHEY and CDR2 SVGEGT. The CDR3 sequence: CASSYSGSEETQYF. DNA for the CDR3: TGTGCCAGCAGTTACTCCGGGAGCGAAGAGACCCAGTACTTC.

This chain joins TRBV27 and TRBJ1-2, with a weak D call TRBD1 (6 bases). Germline CDR1 reads MNHEY; CDR2 reads SMNVEV (reference sequence). The CDR3 length is 13 residues. Trimming pared 6 bases from V and 6 bases from J, leaving 14 bases between. CDR3 in DNA: TGTGCCAGCAGCTGGGGGCCGCCGCATGGCTACACCTTC. It codes for CASSWGPPHGYTF.

This clonotype showed up many times. The rearrangement uses TRBV7-6 and TRBJ1-1; D possibly corresponds to TRBD1 (6 bases). The length of the CDR3 is 13 residues. The germline gives CDR1 SGHVS, CDR2 FNYEAQ. The V end was cut by 1 base, the J end by 5 bases, with 8 bases between. CDR3 loop: CASSLDTGTEAFF. The CDR3, as DNA: TGTGCCAGCAGCTTAGACACAGGGACTGAAGCTTTCTTT.